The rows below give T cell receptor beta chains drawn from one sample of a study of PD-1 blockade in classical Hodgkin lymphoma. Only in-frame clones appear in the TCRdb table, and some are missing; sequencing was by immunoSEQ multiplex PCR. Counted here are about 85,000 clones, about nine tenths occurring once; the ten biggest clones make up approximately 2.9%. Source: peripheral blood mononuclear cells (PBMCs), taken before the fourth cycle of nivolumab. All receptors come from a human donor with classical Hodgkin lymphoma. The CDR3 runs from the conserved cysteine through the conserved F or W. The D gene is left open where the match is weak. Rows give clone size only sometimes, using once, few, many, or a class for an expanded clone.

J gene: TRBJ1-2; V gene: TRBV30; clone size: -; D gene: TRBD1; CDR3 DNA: TGTGCCTGGGCCCTCCAGGGCAGGGGGACTTATGGCTACACCTTC; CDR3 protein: CAWALQGRGTYGYTF
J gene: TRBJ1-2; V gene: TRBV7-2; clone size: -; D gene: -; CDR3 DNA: TGTGCCAGCAGCTTATATCGACAGGCTAACTATGGCTACACCTTC; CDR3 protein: CASSLYRQANYGYTF
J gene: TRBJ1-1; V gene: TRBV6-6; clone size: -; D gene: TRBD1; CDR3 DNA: TGTGCCAGCAGCCGATACCTACAGTCAGGGGGTACTGAAGCTTTCTTT; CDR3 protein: CASSRYLQSGGTEAFF
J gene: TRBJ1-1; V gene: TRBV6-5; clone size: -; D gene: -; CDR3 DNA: TGTGCCAGCAGCCGCATGAACACTGAAGCTTTCTTT; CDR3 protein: CASSRMNTEAFF
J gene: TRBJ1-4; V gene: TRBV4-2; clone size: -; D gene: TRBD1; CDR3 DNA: TGTGCCAGCAGCAAATCGGACAGGGGCCTTTCAACTAATGAAAAACTGTTTTTT; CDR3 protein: CASSKSDRGLSTNEKLFF
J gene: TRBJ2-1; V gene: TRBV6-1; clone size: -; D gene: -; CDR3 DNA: TGTGCCAGCAGGGCGCCCGGTCCGAATGAGCAGTTCTTC; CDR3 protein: CASRAPGPNEQFF
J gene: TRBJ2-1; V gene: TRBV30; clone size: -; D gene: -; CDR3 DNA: TGTGCCTGGAGTGGGTCAGGGGAGGGATTCTACAATGAGCAGTTCTTC; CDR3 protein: CAWSGSGEGFYNEQFF
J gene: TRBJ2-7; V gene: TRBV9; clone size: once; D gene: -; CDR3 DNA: TGTGCCAGCAGCGTCGGACAGACTCGCTTTATCTACGAGCAGTACTTC; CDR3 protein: CASSVGQTRFIYEQYF
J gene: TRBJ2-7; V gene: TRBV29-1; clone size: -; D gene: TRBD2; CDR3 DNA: TGCAGCGTTGGGGGACTAGCGGGGGCCAGCGAGCAGTACTTC; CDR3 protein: CSVGGLAGASEQYF
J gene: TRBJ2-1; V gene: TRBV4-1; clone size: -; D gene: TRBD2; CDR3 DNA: TGCGCCAGCAGCCGAGCTAGCGGGGACGGTTCCGACAATGAGCAGTTCTTC; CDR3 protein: CASSRASGDGSDNEQFF
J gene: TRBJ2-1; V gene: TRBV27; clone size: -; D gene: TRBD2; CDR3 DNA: TGTGCCAGCAGTTTCCGGACTAGCGATAATGAGCAGTTCTTC; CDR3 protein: CASSFRTSDNEQFF
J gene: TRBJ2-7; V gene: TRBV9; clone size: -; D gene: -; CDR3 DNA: TGTGCCAGCAGCGCAGACGGGGGCAGGGCCTACGAGCAGTACTTC; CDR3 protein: CASSADGGRAYEQYF
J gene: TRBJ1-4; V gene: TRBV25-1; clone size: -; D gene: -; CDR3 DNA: TGTGCCAGCAGTGGACATCCCGGGGAAGGAGAAAAACTGTTTTTT; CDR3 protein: CASSGHPGEGEKLFF
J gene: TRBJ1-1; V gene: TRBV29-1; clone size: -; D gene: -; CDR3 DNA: TGCAGCGTTACTACGCTAGGGAAGATGAACACTGAAGCTTTCTTT; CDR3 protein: CSVTTLGKMNTEAFF
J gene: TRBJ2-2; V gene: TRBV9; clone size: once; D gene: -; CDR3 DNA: TGTGCCAGCAGCCCAACACGCGGGGCGAACACCGGGGAGCTGTTTTTT; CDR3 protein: CASSPTRGANTGELFF
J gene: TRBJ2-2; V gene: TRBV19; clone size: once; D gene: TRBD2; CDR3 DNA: TGTGCCAGCGACGGGACTAGCGGGGGCTGGGGCGGCACCGGGGAGCTGTTTTTT; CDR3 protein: CASDGTSGGWGGTGELFF
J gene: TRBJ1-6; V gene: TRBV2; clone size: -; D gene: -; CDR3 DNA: TGTGCCAGCTCCCCCGCAGGGTATAATTCACCCCTCCACTTT; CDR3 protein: CASSPAGYNSPLHF
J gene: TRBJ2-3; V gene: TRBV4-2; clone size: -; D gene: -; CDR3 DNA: TGTGCCAGCAGCCAAGTTTTAGAGACAGATACGCAGTATTTT; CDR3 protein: CASSQVLETDTQYF
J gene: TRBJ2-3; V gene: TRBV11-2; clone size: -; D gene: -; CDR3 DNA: TGTGCCAGCAGCTTCTCTCCGGGACACCTAAGCACAGATACGCAGTATTTT; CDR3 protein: CASSFSPGHLSTDTQYF
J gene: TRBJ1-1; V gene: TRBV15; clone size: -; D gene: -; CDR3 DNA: TGTGCCACCAGCAGAGTGGGACTGAACACTGAAGCTTTCTTT; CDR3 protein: CATSRVGLNTEAFF
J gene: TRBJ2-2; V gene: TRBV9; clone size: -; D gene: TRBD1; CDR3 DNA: TGTGCCAGCAGCGTAGTTGCAGGGGGTACCGGGGAGCTGTTTTTT; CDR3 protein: CASSVVAGGTGELFF
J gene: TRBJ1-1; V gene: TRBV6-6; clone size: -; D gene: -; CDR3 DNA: TGTGCCAGCAGTGTGACAGTAACAATCATGAACACTGAAGCTTTCTTT; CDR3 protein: CASSVTVTIMNTEAFF
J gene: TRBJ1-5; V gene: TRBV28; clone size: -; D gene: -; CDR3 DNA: TGTGCCAGCAGTTTCCCCCAGCCCCAGCATTTT; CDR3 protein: CASSFPQPQHF
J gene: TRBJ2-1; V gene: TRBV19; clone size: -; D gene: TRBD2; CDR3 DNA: TGTGCCAGTAGATCCCTTCGCGGGGGATCCTACAATGAGCAGTTCTTC; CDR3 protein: CASRSLRGGSYNEQFF
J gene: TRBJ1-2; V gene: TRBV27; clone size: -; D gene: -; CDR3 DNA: TGTGCCAGCAGTTTTGTAAACCCATCGGGCTATGGCTACACCTTC; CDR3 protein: CASSFVNPSGYGYTF
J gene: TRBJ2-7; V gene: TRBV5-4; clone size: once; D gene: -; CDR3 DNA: TGTGCCAGCAGCGGGGCACGTGACGGATCCTACGAGCAGTACTTC; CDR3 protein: CASSGARDGSYEQYF
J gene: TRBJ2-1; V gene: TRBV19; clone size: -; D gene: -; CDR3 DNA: TGTGCCAGTAGTATAGGGGTTAGCGGCAATGAGCAGTTCTTC; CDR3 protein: CASSIGVSGNEQFF
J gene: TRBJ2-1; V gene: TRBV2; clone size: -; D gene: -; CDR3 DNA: TGTGCCAGCATGTGGCTAGCTCACTACAATGAGCAGTTCTTC; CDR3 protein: CASMWLAHYNEQFF
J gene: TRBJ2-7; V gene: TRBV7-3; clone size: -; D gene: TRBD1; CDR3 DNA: TGTGCCAGCAGCGCGAACCCGACAGGGACCGAGCAGTACTTC; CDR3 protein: CASSANPTGTEQYF
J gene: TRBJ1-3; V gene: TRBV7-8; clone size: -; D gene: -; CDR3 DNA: TGTGCCAGCAGCTTAAGGGGGTCTGGAAACACCATATATTTT; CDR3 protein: CASSLRGSGNTIYF
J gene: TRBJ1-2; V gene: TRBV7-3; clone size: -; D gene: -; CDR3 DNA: TGTGCCAGCAGCTTAAAGGGCGGCGGGGGCTACACCTTC; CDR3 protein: CASSLKGGGGYTF
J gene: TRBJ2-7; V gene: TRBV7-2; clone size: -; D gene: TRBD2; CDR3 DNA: TGTGCCAGCAGCTTAGAAGCGGGGGACTCCTACGAGCAGTACTTC; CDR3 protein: CASSLEAGDSYEQYF
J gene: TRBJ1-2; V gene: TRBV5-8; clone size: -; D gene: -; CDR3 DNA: TGTGCCAGCAGCCAGGACACATATGGCTACACCTTC; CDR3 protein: CASSQDTYGYTF
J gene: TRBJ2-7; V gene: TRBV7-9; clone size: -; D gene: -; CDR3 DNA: TGTGCCAGCAGCTCCCCTGGACATTACTACGAGCAGTACTTC; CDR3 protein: CASSSPGHYYEQYF
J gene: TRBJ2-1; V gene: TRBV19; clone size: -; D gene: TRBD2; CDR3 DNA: TGTGCCAGTACCCAAGGGACTCGGGGGGGGCCTGAGCAGTTCTTC; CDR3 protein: CASTQGTRGGPEQFF
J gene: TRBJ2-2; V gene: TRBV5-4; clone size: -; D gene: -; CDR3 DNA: TGTGCCAGCAGCTTGGCCATGTCGCGGTCGGCCGGGGAGCTGTTTTTT; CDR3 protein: CASSLAMSRSAGELFF
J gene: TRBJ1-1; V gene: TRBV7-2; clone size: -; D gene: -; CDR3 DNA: TGTGCCAGCAGCTTAATGGCTGGGGGCAGGGGCACTGAAGCTTTCTTT; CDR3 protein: CASSLMAGGRGTEAFF
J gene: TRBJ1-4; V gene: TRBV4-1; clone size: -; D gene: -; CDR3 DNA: TGCGCCAGCAGCCAAGGGATCGTCAGTTTCGAGGAAAAACTGTTTTTT; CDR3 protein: CASSQGIVSFEEKLFF
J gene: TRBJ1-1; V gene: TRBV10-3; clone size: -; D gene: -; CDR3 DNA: TGTGCCATCAGTGACAGGGAGAACACTGAAGCTTTCTTT; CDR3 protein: CAISDRENTEAFF